Detailed here is one T cell receptor beta chain. The target antigen is unknown. The source of the sample is a study of T cell responses to AZD1222 COVID-19 vaccine. Study-wide findings and caveats: Repertoires were sampled only after the peak T cell response. White British donors predominated, females outnumbered males, and clonal diversity was possibly underestimated.

From germline, CDR1 is LNHDA and CDR2 SQIVND (reference sequence). The CDR3 loop spans 15 amino acids. V shed 4 bases, J shed 0 bases, and the junction held 2 bases outside the gene matches. Generated by immunoSEQ multiplex PCR, the TCRdb table keeps only in-frame clones and is missing some. Among about 100,000 clones listed, around 87% were seen once. Here the sequenced sample was peripheral blood, taken 28 days after the second AZD1222 dose. This receptor was obtained from an adult who received the AZD1222 COVID-19 vaccine. V is TRBV19 and J is TRBJ2-3; 9 positions match TRBD2. The CDR3 DNA is TGTGCCAGTAGTACAACTAGCGGGAGCACAGATACGCAGTATTTT. Residues: CASSTTSGSTDTQYF.